Each of the 28 T cell receptor beta chains below was sequenced from the same sample in a study of read filtering for tumor transcriptome and immune sequencing. From about 400 ng of RNA, a library with molecular barcoded alpha/delta and beta/gamma adaptors was made. Via MiXCR, TCRdb re-called the reads, giving one row per CDR3 protein. The sample gives tens of thousands of distinct CDR3 sequences, 15% to 20% of which show up once; approximately 11% is in the top ten. The sequenced sample was a population of CD138-negative cells sorted from bone marrow. The receptors here all came from a donor aged 40 or older with multiple myeloma.

This sequence joins TRBV18 and TRBJ2-4, with D unresolved. V was cut by 4 bases and J by 3 bases, with 10 bases left in between. CDR3 length equals 14 residues. Germline V gene lookup returns CDR1 KGHSH and CDR2 LQKENI. CDR3 sequence reads: CASSRVEVKNIQYF. Written as DNA, the CDR3 is TGTGCCAGCTCACGGGTTGAGGTCAAAAACATTCAGTACTTC. Based on the CDR3 plus reference TRBV18 and TRBJ2-4, the full variable domain is NAGVMQNPRHLVRRRGQEARLRCSPMKGHSHVYWYRQLPEEGLKFMVYLQKENIIDESGMPKERFSAEFPKEGPSILRIQQVVRGDSAAYFCASSRVEVKNIQYFGAGTRLSVL.

V and J are TRBV5-4 and TRBJ2-7, with 9 bases matching TRBD1. V was clipped by 2 bases and J by 5 bases; unmatched bases: 8. The CDR3 runs 15 residues. Per germline, CDR1 SGHNT and CDR2 YYREEE (reference sequence). The CDR3 region has the DNA TGTGCCAGCAGCTTATCCGGGACAGGGTTGCACGAGCAGTACTTC. Protein sequence: CASSLSGTGLHEQYF.

This clonotype was recorded many times. The rearrangement uses TRBV20-1 and TRBJ1-1, with a weak D call TRBD1 (5 bases). CDR1 DFQATT and CDR2 SNEGSKA come from the germline V gene (reference sequence). This CDR3 has 14 amino acids. The V end lost 0 bases, the J end lost 4 bases, and 12 bases lay between the germline ends. CDR3 residues: CSARDPGQSTEAFF. CDR3 nucleotide sequence: TGCAGTGCTAGAGATCCAGGGCAAAGCACTGAAGCTTTCTTT.

This clonotype was detected many times. This chain uses TRBV3-1 with TRBJ2-1, with D possibly matching TRBD2 (5 bases). The length of the CDR3 is 15 residues. The V and J ends lost 4 bases and 6 bases respectively, with 16 bases between them. Looked up from germline, CDR1 is LGHDT and CDR2 is YNNKEL (reference sequence). CDR3 bases: TGTGCCAGCAGCCCCCACCCGCTACTAGTCAATGAGCAGTTCTTC. Residues: CASSPHPLLVNEQFF.

This clonotype was counted at least ten times. The chain couples TRBV18 to TRBJ1-5; 11 bases match TRBD1. CDR1 KGHSH and CDR2 LQKENI come from the germline V gene. V shed 8 bases, J shed 4 bases, and the junction held 7 bases outside the gene matches. This CDR3 has 15 residues. In DNA form, the CDR3 reads TGTGCCAGCAGTAAGGGACAGGGGGGGAATCAGCCCCAGCATTTT. Translated, it gives CASSKGQGGNQPQHF. The full variable domain, with the rest looked up from reference TRBV18 and TRBJ1-5, is NAGVMQNPRHLVRRRGQEARLRCSPMKGHSHVYWYRQLPEEGLKFMVYLQKENIIDESGMPKERFSAEFPKEGPSILRIQQVVRGDSAAYFCASSKGQGGNQPQHFGDGTRLSIL.

Concerning this clonotype: At one end, the junction sequence differs from germline, possibly due to a read error. This chain uses TRBV6-1 with TRBJ1-1; D is unresolved. The CDR3 is 16 amino acids. Germline CDR1 and CDR2: MNHNS and SASEGT. The CDR3 region is CASSEAVSLLNTVAFF. CDR3 bases: TGTGCCAGCAGTGAAGCCGTCTCCCTGCTGAACACTGTAGCTTTCTTT.

This clonotype was seen many times. This chain uses TRBV20-1 with TRBJ2-7, with D possibly being TRBD1 or TRBD2 (5 bases each). V dropped 2 bases and J dropped 0 bases, with 14 bases sitting between them. This CDR3 has 15 residues. Per germline, CDR1 DFQATT and CDR2 SNEGSKA (reference sequence). As DNA, the CDR3 is TGCAGTGCTAGAAAATGGGACGCCGACTCCTACGAGCAGTACTTC. Translated: CSARKWDADSYEQYF.

This clonotype appeared many times. The chain joins TRBV25-1 to TRBJ2-1; maybe TRBD2 (6 bases). Trimming took off 11 bases at V and 4 bases at J, with 21 bases between the two ends. This CDR3 contains 15 residues. Germline-derived CDR1 and CDR2 are MGHDK and SYGVNS. The CDR3 loop reads CAVGGGGAQYNEQFF. CDR3 DNA: TGTGCCGTAGGAGGAGGCGGGGCCCAGTACAATGAGCAGTTCTTC. The full variable domain, its missing parts supplied by reference TRBV25-1 and TRBJ2-1, is EADIYQTPRYLVIGTGKKITLECSQTMGHDKMYWYQQDPGMELHLIHYSYGVNSTEKGDLSSESTVSRIRTEHFPLTLESARPSHTSQYLCAVGGGGAQYNEQFFGPGTRLTVL.

This clonotype was seen ten or more times. The V and J genes are TRBV7-9 and TRBJ2-5, with D uncertain. CDR3 length: 15 amino acids. CDR1 is SEHNR and CDR2 is FQNEAQ in the germline V gene (reference sequence). The V end lost 4 bases, the J end lost 1 base, and 13 bases lay between the germline ends. In nucleotides, the CDR3 is TGTGCCAGCAGCTGGCCGATCGGCTCCCAAGAGACCCAGTACTTC. The encoded protein is CASSWPIGSQETQYF. The complete variable domain, with remaining parts taken from reference TRBV7-9 and TRBJ2-5, reads DTGVSQNPRHKITKRGQNVTFRCDPISEHNRLYWYRQTLGQGPEFLTYFQNEAQLEKSRLLSDRFSAERPKGSFSTLEIQRTEQGDSAMYLCASSWPIGSQETQYFGPGTRLLVL.

This clonotype was counted between two and nine times. The junction and the germline gene differ at one end; a read error may be behind it. The chain carries TRBV28 and TRBJ2-5, with 11 bases fitting TRBD2. CDR3 size: 22 residues. CDR1 MDHEN and CDR2 SYDVKM come from the germline V gene. The CDR3 DNA reads as TGTGCCAGCAGTTTTGAACCCACCGGGACTAGCGGAGCGGGGCACAGGAAAGAGGCCCAGTACTTC. Protein sequence: CASSFEPTGTSGAGHRKEAQYF.

This clonotype was observed many times. The V gene is TRBV3-1, the J gene TRBJ2-5; 8 nucleotides agree with TRBD2. This CDR3 region has 16 residues. Germline V gene lookup returns CDR1 LGHDT and CDR2 YNNKEL (reference sequence). Germline trimming cut 1 base from V and 4 bases from J; bases unmatched to any gene: 8. The CDR3 sequence: CASSQVGLDVIETQYF. The CDR3 nucleotides read TGTGCCAGCAGCCAAGTGGGACTAGACGTTATAGAGACCCAGTACTTC.

There are many counts of this clonotype. This chain connects TRBV20-1 to TRBJ2-1; 10 positions match TRBD2. Germline V gene sequence: CDR1 DFQATT, CDR2 SNEGSKA (reference sequence). The CDR3 is 17 residues long. The V gene end was trimmed by 1 base and the J gene end by 3 bases; junction bases not matched to a gene: 9. The CDR3 loop is CSARVSRASGGYNEQFF. As DNA, the CDR3 is TGCAGTGCTAGAGTATCCCGAGCTAGCGGGGGCTACAATGAGCAGTTCTTC.

The chain recombines TRBV7-6 with TRBJ2-1, with 7 bases that match TRBD1. The CDR3 contains 15 residues. Trimming cost V 5 bases and J 1 base; bases outside gene matches: 5. Looked up from germline, CDR1 is SGHVS and CDR2 is FNYEAQ. CDR3 sequence: CASSDYRGSYNEQFF. Written as DNA, the CDR3 is TGTGCCAGCAGCGACTACAGGGGATCCTACAATGAGCAGTTCTTC.

This clonotype was counted many times. This chain links TRBV28 with TRBJ2-5; D gene uncertain. Trimming shortened V by 7 bases and J by 5 bases, and 17 bases separated the two germline ends. The germline V gene has CDR1 MDHEN and CDR2 SYDVKM. This CDR3 spans 14 amino acids. CDR3 nucleotides: TGTGCCAGCAATCCAGCCCTGTCATGGGAGACCCAGTACTTC. Its translation is CASNPALSWETQYF. The full variable domain, completed using reference TRBV28 and TRBJ2-5, is DVKVTQSSRYLVKRTGEKVFLECVQDMDHENMFWYRQDPGLGLRLIYFSYDVKMKEKGDIPEGYSVSREKKERFSLILESASTNQTSMYLCASNPALSWETQYFGPGTRLLVL.

In this sample, this clonotype turned up a few times. The rearrangement joins TRBV20-1 to TRBJ2-7; D perhaps matches TRBD2 (5 bases). The length of the CDR3 is 13 residues. Germline V lookup: CDR1 DFQATT, CDR2 SNEGSKA (reference sequence). The germline V and J ends were trimmed by 2 bases and 2 bases, with 10 bases remaining between them. The CDR3 is CSARSRDTYEQYF. Written as DNA, the CDR3 is TGCAGTGCTAGAAGCCGGGATACCTACGAGCAGTACTTC.

The V call is TRBV19, the J call TRBJ1-5; D uncertain. The CDR3 totals 15 residues. Germline-derived CDR1 and CDR2 are LNHDA and SQIVND (reference sequence). V lost 3 bases and J 4 bases, leaving 13 bases between the germline ends. The CDR3 region is CASSIIRSDNQPQHF. Written as DNA, the CDR3 is TGTGCCAGTAGTATCATCCGAAGTGATAATCAGCCCCAGCATTTT.

The table lists this clonotype with many counts. The V and J genes are TRBV14 and TRBJ2-2; no firm D call. In germline, CDR1 is SGHDN, CDR2 FVKESK. Trimming took off 5 bases at V and 5 bases at J, with 12 bases between the two ends. CDR3 length: 14 residues. This CDR3 is CASSWARGTGELFF. CDR3 DNA: TGTGCCAGCAGCTGGGCCAGAGGAACCGGGGAGCTGTTTTTT.

This clonotype showed up just a few times. The V call is TRBV7-6, the J call TRBJ2-1; 7 nucleotides align to TRBD2. V lost 3 bases to trimming and J lost 3 bases; unmatched junction nucleotides: 2. CDR1 and CDR2 from the germline V gene are SGHVS and FNYEAQ. The CDR3 runs 14 residues. CDR3 sequence: CASSLGTNYNEQFF. The DNA for the CDR3 is TGTGCCAGCAGCTTGGGGACTAACTACAATGAGCAGTTCTTC.

This clonotype was picked up many times. The chain joins TRBV24-1 to TRBJ2-1; the D gene is possibly TRBD1 (6 bases). The CDR3 is made up of 12 amino acids. V lost 5 bases, J lost 9 bases, and 10 bases lay in between. The germline V gene has CDR1 KGHDR and CDR2 SFDVKD. As DNA, the CDR3 is TGTGCCACCAGTGTATTACAGGGTGAGCAGTTCTTC. It specifies CATSVLQGEQFF.

This clonotype was observed many times. The chain recombines TRBV20-1 with TRBJ2-5; 11 bases are shared with TRBD2. With V trimmed by 7 bases and J by 2 bases, 3 bases remained unmatched. Germline values: CDR1 DFQATT, CDR2 SNEGSKA (reference sequence). The CDR3 runs 13 residues. The CDR3 reads CSVSGGGQETQYF. The CDR3 DNA is TGCAGTGTTAGCGGGGGGGGACAAGAGACCCAGTACTTC.

This clonotype was seen at least ten times. The chain uses TRBV29-1 and TRBJ1-2, with D uncertain. The CDR3 loop spans 14 amino acids. The germline CDR1 and CDR2 sequences are SQVTM and ANQGSEA. V lost 4 bases and J lost 1, with 13 bases in between. CDR3 amino acids: CSVARPGSNYGYTF. CDR3 nucleotides: TGCAGCGTTGCCCGCCCGGGAAGTAACTATGGCTACACCTTC.

This clonotype was seen many times. A read error may be the cause here, since a much bigger clone is one base away. The chain has TRBV29-1 and TRBJ2-1, with D uncertain. The CDR3 sequence is 13 residues long. V lost 5 bases to trimming and J lost 5 bases, with 13 bases between them. Germline CDR1 and CDR2: SQVTM and ANQGSEA. CDR3 sequence: CSVKGRNNNEQFF. In nucleotides, the CDR3 is TGCAGCGTTAAAGGACGGAATAACAATGAGCAGTTCTTC.

This rearrangement joins TRBV4-2 to TRBJ1-6; D might be TRBD1 (5 bases). Germline V gene data show CDR1 as LGHNA and CDR2 as YNFKEQ. Deletions cut 4 bases from V and 2 bases from J, with 12 bases between. CDR3 length: 16 amino acids. The CDR3 nucleotides read TGTGCCAGCAGCCGAGGGGTCGGGACCTATAATTCACCCCTCCACTTT. Translation: CASSRGVGTYNSPLHF.

Note on this clonotype: Given a much more abundant clone one base away, this may be a read error. This chain joins TRBV20-1 and TRBJ2-3; the D gene is possibly TRBD2 (7 bases). Trimming left V 5 bases short and J 2 bases short, with 17 bases between. Per germline, CDR1 DFQATT and CDR2 SNEGSKA (reference sequence). This CDR3 region has 15 residues. The DNA of the CDR3 is TGCAGTGCTCTGGGCGGGGGCGTGTTCACAGATACGCAGTATTTT. Translating it yields CSALGGGVFTDTQYF.

The sample holds many counts of this clonotype. The genes are TRBV30 and TRBJ2-6, with D unclear. The germline V and J ends were trimmed by 0 bases and 1 base, with 16 bases remaining between them. The CDR3 is 18 amino acids. CDR1 is GTSNPN and CDR2 is SVGIG in the germline V gene (reference sequence). The CDR3 loop is CAWSVKGQAKSGANVLTF. The CDR3 DNA reads as TGTGCCTGGAGTGTAAAGGGTCAGGCGAAATCTGGGGCCAACGTCCTGACTTTC.

This clonotype was seen many times. This sequence joins TRBV30 and TRBJ1-1; 7 nucleotides line up with TRBD1. Germline CDR1 GTSNPN, CDR2 SVGIG (reference sequence). Germline trimming cut 2 bases from V and 6 bases from J; bases unmatched to any gene: 9. The CDR3 has 14 residues. The CDR3 coding sequence is TGTGCCTGGAGTTCGGACCTTGGGACAGCTGAAGCTTTCTTT. It codes for CAWSSDLGTAEAFF.

This clonotype appeared many times. The rearrangement uses TRBV29-1 and TRBJ2-3, with TRBD1 as a possible D gene (6 bases). Germline V lookup: CDR1 SQVTM, CDR2 ANQGSEA. This CDR3 is built from 12 residues. The germline V and J ends were trimmed by 7 bases and 9 bases, with 17 bases remaining between them. DNA for the CDR3: TGCAGCGAAGGACAGCCCCAGGGCACGCAGTATTTT. Translated: CSEGQPQGTQYF.

As concerns this clonotype: One end of the junction fails to match germline, which may point to a read error. The rearrangement links TRBV6-5 to TRBJ2-1, with 10 bases that match TRBD2. The CDR3 has 15 residues. Germline V gene sequence: CDR1 MNHEY, CDR2 SVGAGI. CDR3 nucleotide sequence: TGTGCCGGCAGCAGACTAGCGGGTGCCTACAATGAGCAGTTCTTC. It is translated as CAGSRLAGAYNEQFF.